This is a list of T cell receptor beta chains from one sample in a study of T-cell memory formation after mild COVID-19. TCRdb reprocessed the 5' RACE reads via MiXCR and lists one record per CDR3 protein. Altogether approximately 40,000 distinct CDR3 sequences are present, about 10% being singletons, with the ten largest covering 25% to 30%. The sequenced sample was PBMCs or a T cell subset sorted from them (not recorded which). The receptors come from a young man who had mild COVID-19 (a few samples of this study predate the infection). Cell type and time point are not known. Both conserved end residues are part of each CDR3. D genes are given only for firm matches. Rows may omit the clone size; those that give it use once, few, many or a size class.

J gene: TRBJ2-3
clone size: many
D gene: .
V gene: TRBV3-1
CDR3 DNA: TGTGCCAGCAGCCTACCCGGGACGGGTACGCAGTATTTT
CDR3 protein: CASSLPGTGTQYF

J gene: TRBJ2-1
clone size: many
D gene: TRBD1
V gene: TRBV6-4
CDR3 DNA: TGTGCCAGCAGTGAAGCGGGACAGGGGGCTAATGAGCAGTTCTTC
CDR3 protein: CASSEAGQGANEQFF

J gene: TRBJ1-1
clone size: many
D gene: .
V gene: TRBV20-1
CDR3 DNA: TGCAGTGCCAGACACTCCTCGGGGGAAGCTTTCTTT
CDR3 protein: CSARHSSGEAFF

J gene: TRBJ2-5
clone size: many
D gene: .
V gene: TRBV6-2/TRBV6-3
CDR3 DNA: TGTGCCAGCAGCCCTGGGGCCACCCAGTACTTC
CDR3 protein: CASSPGATQYF

J gene: TRBJ2-2
clone size: many
D gene: TRBD2
V gene: TRBV7-9
CDR3 DNA: TGTGCCAGCAGACCTGGACTAGCGGGCACCGGGGAGCTGTTTTTT
CDR3 protein: CASRPGLAGTGELFF

J gene: TRBJ2-5
clone size: many
D gene: TRBD2
V gene: TRBV10-1
CDR3 DNA: TGCGCCAGCAGTGAGAAGCGGGGGGTCCAAGAGACCCAGTACTTC
CDR3 protein: CASSEKRGVQETQYF

J gene: TRBJ1-5
clone size: many
D gene: .
V gene: TRBV21-1
CDR3 DNA: TGTGCCAGCAGAGGGGACGATCAGCCCCAGCATTTT
CDR3 protein: CASRGDDQPQHF

J gene: TRBJ2-1
clone size: .
D gene: TRBD2
V gene: TRBV24-1
CDR3 DNA: TGTGCCACCAGTGAGTCCGGGACTAGCGGGGGGGGAAGGTCGTTCTTC
CDR3 protein: CATSESGTSGGGRSFF

J gene: TRBJ1-2
clone size: .
D gene: .
V gene: TRBV4-1
CDR3 DNA: TGCGCCAGCAGCACCGGGGCCCCTCGGGGCTACACCTTC
CDR3 protein: CASSTGAPRGYTF

J gene: TRBJ2-1
clone size: many
D gene: TRBD2
V gene: TRBV29-1
CDR3 DNA: TGCAGCGTTGTGGCGGGGGGCTATGAGCAGTTCTTC
CDR3 protein: CSVVAGGYEQFF

J gene: TRBJ1-1
clone size: many
D gene: .
V gene: TRBV29-1
CDR3 DNA: TGCAGCGTTGAGGCAGGGAAGACTGAAGCTTTCTTT
CDR3 protein: CSVEAGKTEAFF

J gene: TRBJ1-1
clone size: many
D gene: .
V gene: TRBV12-3/TRBV12-4
CDR3 DNA: TGTGCCAGCAGTTCTACGGCCGGTGAAGCTTTCTTT
CDR3 protein: CASSSTAGEAFF

J gene: TRBJ1-5
clone size: few
D gene: .
V gene: TRBV21-1
CDR3 DNA: TGTGCCAGCTTACAAGGGGTACAGATCAATCAGCCCCAGCATTTT
CDR3 protein: CASLQGVQINQPQHF

J gene: TRBJ2-2
clone size: many
D gene: .
V gene: TRBV15
CDR3 DNA: TGTGCCACCAGCAGAGATTTGGGGGGCGGGGAGCTGTTTTTT
CDR3 protein: CATSRDLGGGELFF

J gene: TRBJ1-3
clone size: many
D gene: .
V gene: TRBV25-1
CDR3 DNA: TGTGCCAGCAGTGACTTGGGACGGCACTCTGGAAACACCATATATTTT
CDR3 protein: CASSDLGRHSGNTIYF

J gene: TRBJ2-5
clone size: many
D gene: .
V gene: TRBV11-3
CDR3 DNA: TGTGCCAGCAGCTTAGACCGGGGAGAGACCCAGTACTTC
CDR3 protein: CASSLDRGETQYF

J gene: TRBJ2-7
clone size: many
D gene: .
V gene: TRBV7-3
CDR3 DNA: TGTGCCAGCAGCTTAGGGGTTTCCTACGAGCAGTACTTC
CDR3 protein: CASSLGVSYEQYF

J gene: TRBJ1-4
clone size: many
D gene: .
V gene: TRBV6-5
CDR3 DNA: TGTGCCAGCAGAACCCACGGATATGGTGAAAAACTGTTTTTT
CDR3 protein: CASRTHGYGEKLFF

J gene: TRBJ2-7
clone size: .
D gene: .
V gene: TRBV15
CDR3 DNA: TGTGCCACCAGCAGAGATCGAGGACCCGGCTTCGAGCAGTACTTC
CDR3 protein: CATSRDRGPGFEQYF

J gene: TRBJ1-5
clone size: few
D gene: .
V gene: TRBV18
CDR3 DNA: TGTGCCAGCTCGCTGATCAATCAGCCCCAGCATTTT
CDR3 protein: CASSLINQPQHF

J gene: TRBJ1-2
clone size: many
D gene: TRBD1
V gene: TRBV5-1
CDR3 DNA: TGCGCCAGCCATACCACAGGGGGCATTCTTGATGGCTACACCTTC
CDR3 protein: CASHTTGGILDGYTF

J gene: TRBJ1-5
clone size: .
D gene: .
V gene: TRBV7-2
CDR3 DNA: TGTGCCAGCAGCCCCCACGGGGGTCGAGATCAGCCCCAGCATTTT
CDR3 protein: CASSPHGGRDQPQHF

J gene: TRBJ2-3
clone size: few
D gene: .
V gene: TRBV28
CDR3 DNA: TGTGCCAGCAGTTCGTTACAGGGAGGAGATACGCAGTATTTT
CDR3 protein: CASSSLQGGDTQYF

J gene: TRBJ2-7
clone size: .
D gene: .
V gene: TRBV3-1
CDR3 DNA: TGTGCCAGCAGCCCGCTCGGGGGCGGGGGCCATTACGAGCAGTACTTC
CDR3 protein: CASSPLGGGGHYEQYF

J gene: TRBJ2-7
clone size: many
D gene: .
V gene: TRBV7-2
CDR3 DNA: TGTGCCAGCAGCGAGTTATTCCGTAATCTGTACTTC
CDR3 protein: CASSELFRNLYF

J gene: TRBJ2-1
clone size: .
D gene: .
V gene: TRBV11-2
CDR3 DNA: TGTGCCAGCAGTTCGAGGTCCCACTCCTACAATGAGCAGTTCTTC
CDR3 protein: CASSSRSHSYNEQFF

J gene: TRBJ1-1
clone size: few
D gene: .
V gene: TRBV30
CDR3 DNA: TGTGCCTGGAGTAGAAAGGGCACGAACACTGAAGCTTTCTTT
CDR3 protein: CAWSRKGTNTEAFF

J gene: TRBJ2-5
clone size: many
D gene: .
V gene: TRBV6-2/TRBV6-3
CDR3 DNA: TGTGCCAGCAGCAAGAGGGATTTCTGGGGGGAGACCCAGTACTTC
CDR3 protein: CASSKRDFWGETQYF

J gene: TRBJ2-3
clone size: many
D gene: .
V gene: TRBV3-1
CDR3 DNA: TGTGCCAGCAGCCAAGCGTGGAGTAGAGATACGCAGTATTTT
CDR3 protein: CASSQAWSRDTQYF

J gene: TRBJ1-5
clone size: medium-sized
D gene: .
V gene: TRBV4-1
CDR3 DNA: TGCGCCAGCAGCCAAGATCACGGGAACCTCAATCAGCCCCAGCATTTT
CDR3 protein: CASSQDHGNLNQPQHF

J gene: TRBJ1-4
clone size: many
D gene: .
V gene: TRBV30
CDR3 DNA: TGTGCCTGGAGTGTGGGAATGGGACGGGAAAAACTGTTTTTT
CDR3 protein: CAWSVGMGREKLFF

J gene: TRBJ1-1
clone size: many
D gene: .
V gene: TRBV19
CDR3 DNA: TGTGCCAGTAGTATCTTACAGAACACTGAAGCTTTCTTT
CDR3 protein: CASSILQNTEAFF

J gene: TRBJ2-3
clone size: many
D gene: .
V gene: TRBV11-3
CDR3 DNA: TGTGCCAGCAGCTTAGATAGGGGAGATACGCAGTATTTT
CDR3 protein: CASSLDRGDTQYF

J gene: TRBJ2-3
clone size: few
D gene: .
V gene: TRBV5-1
CDR3 DNA: TGCGCCAGCAGCTGGGGGCGGGGGAAAGCCACAGATACGCAGTATTTT
CDR3 protein: CASSWGRGKATDTQYF

J gene: TRBJ2-2
clone size: many
D gene: TRBD1
V gene: TRBV6-2/TRBV6-3
CDR3 DNA: TGTGCCAGCAGTTTCAAAGTCGGGACAGCCACCGGGGAGCTGTTTTTT
CDR3 protein: CASSFKVGTATGELFF

J gene: TRBJ1-2
clone size: .
D gene: .
V gene: TRBV18
CDR3 DNA: TGTGCCAGCTCCCAGGACTATGGCTACACCTTC
CDR3 protein: CASSQDYGYTF

J gene: TRBJ1-5
clone size: many
D gene: .
V gene: TRBV10-2
CDR3 DNA: TGCGCCAGCAGCCCCGGACGGGTCAATCAGCCCCAGCATTTT
CDR3 protein: CASSPGRVNQPQHF

J gene: TRBJ2-3
clone size: many
D gene: .
V gene: TRBV20-1
CDR3 DNA: TGCAGTGCTAGAGAGATAAGGGCACTCCCAAGCACAGATACGCAGTATTTT
CDR3 protein: CSAREIRALPSTDTQYF

J gene: TRBJ2-4
clone size: .
D gene: .
V gene: TRBV20-1
CDR3 DNA: TGCAGTGCTAGAGTAGGGGGCATTCAGTACTTC
CDR3 protein: CSARVGGIQYF

J gene: TRBJ2-7
clone size: many
D gene: TRBD1
V gene: TRBV2
CDR3 DNA: TGTGCCAGCAGTGAATATCCCGGGACAGGGGGCTACGAGCAGTACTTC
CDR3 protein: CASSEYPGTGGYEQYF

J gene: TRBJ1-4
clone size: .
D gene: .
V gene: TRBV30
CDR3 DNA: TGTGCCTGGAGGGGAGCAACTAATGAAAAACTGTTTTTT
CDR3 protein: CAWRGATNEKLFF

J gene: TRBJ2-1
clone size: many
D gene: .
V gene: TRBV3-1
CDR3 DNA: TGTGCCAGCAGCCAGGGTGGGGGGGCCAGAGCTAAAGAGCAGTTCTTC
CDR3 protein: CASSQGGGARAKEQFF

J gene: TRBJ2-5
clone size: many
D gene: .
V gene: TRBV7-2
CDR3 DNA: TGTGCCAGCAGTTACATCGTGCCCACCCAGTACTTC
CDR3 protein: CASSYIVPTQYF

J gene: TRBJ1-5
clone size: .
D gene: .
V gene: TRBV3-1
CDR3 DNA: TGTGCCAGCAGCCAAGATAGCGTCAATCAGCCCCAGCATTTT
CDR3 protein: CASSQDSVNQPQHF

J gene: TRBJ2-7
clone size: many
D gene: .
V gene: TRBV11-1
CDR3 DNA: TGTGCCAGCAGCAGGTCCGGGACCTACGAGCAGTACTTC
CDR3 protein: CASSRSGTYEQYF

J gene: TRBJ1-2
clone size: many
D gene: TRBD1
V gene: TRBV6-5
CDR3 DNA: TGTGCCAGCAGCCGGACAGGGTCTCACTATGGCTACACCTTC
CDR3 protein: CASSRTGSHYGYTF

J gene: TRBJ1-5
clone size: many
D gene: .
V gene: TRBV6-6
CDR3 DNA: TGTGCCAGCAGCCCTCGGGAGGGGTATAGCAATCAGCCCCAGCATTTT
CDR3 protein: CASSPREGYSNQPQHF